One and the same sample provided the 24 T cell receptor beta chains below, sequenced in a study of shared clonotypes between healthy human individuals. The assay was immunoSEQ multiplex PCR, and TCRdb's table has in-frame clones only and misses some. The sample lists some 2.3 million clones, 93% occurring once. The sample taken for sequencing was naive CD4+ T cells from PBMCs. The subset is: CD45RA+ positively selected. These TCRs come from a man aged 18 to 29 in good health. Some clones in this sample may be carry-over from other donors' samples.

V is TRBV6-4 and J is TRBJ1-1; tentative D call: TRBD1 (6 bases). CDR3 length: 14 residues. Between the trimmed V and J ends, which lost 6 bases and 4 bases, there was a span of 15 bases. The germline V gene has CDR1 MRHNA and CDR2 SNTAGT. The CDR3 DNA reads TGTGCCAGCAGCTCAGACAGGACGGGCACTGAAGCTTTCTTT. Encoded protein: CASSSDRTGTEAFF.

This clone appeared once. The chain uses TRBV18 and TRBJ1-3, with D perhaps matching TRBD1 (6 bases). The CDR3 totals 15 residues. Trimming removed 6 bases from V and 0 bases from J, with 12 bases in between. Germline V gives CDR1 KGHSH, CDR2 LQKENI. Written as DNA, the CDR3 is TGTGCCAGCTCCGGGGGACATGGCTCTGGAAACACCATATATTTT. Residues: CASSGGHGSGNTIYF.

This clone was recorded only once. The CDR3 spells CASRWDRGSAGANVLTF. DNA for the CDR3: TGTGCCAGCAGATGGGACAGGGGGTCCGCTGGGGCCAACGTCCTGACTTTC. The chain joins TRBV21-1 to TRBJ2-6; the table's D call, TRBD1, has no DNA check behind it. TRBV21-1 is designated a pseudogene. The length of the CDR3 is 17 residues.

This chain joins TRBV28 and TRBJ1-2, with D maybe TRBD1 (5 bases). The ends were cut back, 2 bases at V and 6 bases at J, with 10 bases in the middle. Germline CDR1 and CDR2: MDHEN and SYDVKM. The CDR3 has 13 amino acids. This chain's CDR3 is CASSLVGLNGYTF. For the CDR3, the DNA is TGTGCCAGCAGTTTAGTGGGGCTAAATGGCTACACCTTC.

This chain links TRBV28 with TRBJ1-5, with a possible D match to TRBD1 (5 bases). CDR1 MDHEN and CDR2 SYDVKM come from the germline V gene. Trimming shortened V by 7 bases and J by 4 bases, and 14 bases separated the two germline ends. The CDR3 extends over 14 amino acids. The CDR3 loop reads CASTWGPGNQPQHF. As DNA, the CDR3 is TGTGCCAGCACCTGGGGCCCGGGGAATCAGCCCCAGCATTTT.

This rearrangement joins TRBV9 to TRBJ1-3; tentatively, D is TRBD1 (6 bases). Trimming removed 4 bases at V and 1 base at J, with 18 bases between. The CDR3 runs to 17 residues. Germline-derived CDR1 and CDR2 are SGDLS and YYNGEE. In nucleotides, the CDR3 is TGTGCCAGCAGCCCCCGTTTACAGGGTTTTTCTGGAAACACCATATATTTT. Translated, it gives CASSPRLQGFSGNTIYF.

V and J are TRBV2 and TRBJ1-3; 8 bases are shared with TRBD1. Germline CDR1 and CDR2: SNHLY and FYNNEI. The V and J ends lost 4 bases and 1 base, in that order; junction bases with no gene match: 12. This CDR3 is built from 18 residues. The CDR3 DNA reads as TGTGCCAGCAGTGGGTTTGGGGGACAGGCCCCTTCTGGAAACACCATATATTTT. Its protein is CASSGFGGQAPSGNTIYF.

The CDR3 reads CASSELGDTQYF. For the CDR3, the DNA is TGTGCCAGCAGTGAATTGGGAGATACGCAGTATTTT. J is TRBJ2-3 and V is TRBV2; unclear D gene. This CDR3 has 12 residues. Germline V CDR1 and CDR2: SNHLY, FYNNEI. Trimming cost V 2 bases and J 5 bases, with 5 bases left between them.

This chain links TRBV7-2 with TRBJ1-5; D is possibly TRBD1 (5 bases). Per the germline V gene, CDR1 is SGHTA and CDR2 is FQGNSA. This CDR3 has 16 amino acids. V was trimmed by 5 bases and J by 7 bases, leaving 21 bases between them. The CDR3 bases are TGTGCCAGCAGCCCCCCTTCGTCGAGGGGCATGCAGCCCCAGCATTTT. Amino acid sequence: CASSPPSSRGMQPQHF.

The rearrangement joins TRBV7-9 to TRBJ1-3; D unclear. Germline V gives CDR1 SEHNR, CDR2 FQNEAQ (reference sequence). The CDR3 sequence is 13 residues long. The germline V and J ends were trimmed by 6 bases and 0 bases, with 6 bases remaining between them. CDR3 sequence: CASRESSGNTIYF. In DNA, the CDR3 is TGTGCCAGCAGGGAGAGCTCTGGAAACACCATATATTTT.

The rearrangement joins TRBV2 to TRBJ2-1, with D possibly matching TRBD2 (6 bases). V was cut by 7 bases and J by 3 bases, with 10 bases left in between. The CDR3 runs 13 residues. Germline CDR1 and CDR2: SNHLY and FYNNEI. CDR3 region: CASMAGLYNEQFF. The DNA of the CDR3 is TGTGCCAGCATGGCGGGACTCTACAATGAGCAGTTCTTC.

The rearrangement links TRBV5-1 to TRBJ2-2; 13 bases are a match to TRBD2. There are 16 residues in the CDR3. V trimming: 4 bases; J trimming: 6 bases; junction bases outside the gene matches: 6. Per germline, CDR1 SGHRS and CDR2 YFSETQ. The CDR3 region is CASSPPGLAGPGELFF. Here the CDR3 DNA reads TGCGCCAGCAGCCCTCCGGGACTAGCGGGACCCGGGGAGCTGTTTTTT. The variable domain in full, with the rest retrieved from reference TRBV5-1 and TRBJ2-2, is KAGVTQTPRYLIKTRGQQVTLSCSPISGHRSVSWYQQTPGQGLQFLFEYFSETQRNKGNFPGRFSGRQFSNSRSEMNVSTLELGDSALYLCASSPPGLAGPGELFFGEGSRLTVL.

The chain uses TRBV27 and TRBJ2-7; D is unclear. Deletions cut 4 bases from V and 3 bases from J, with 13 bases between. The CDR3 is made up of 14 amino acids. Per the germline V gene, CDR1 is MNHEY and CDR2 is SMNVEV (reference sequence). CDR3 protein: CASSSSRTLYEQYF. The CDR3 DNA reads TGTGCCAGCAGTTCCAGCAGGACCCTCTACGAGCAGTACTTC.

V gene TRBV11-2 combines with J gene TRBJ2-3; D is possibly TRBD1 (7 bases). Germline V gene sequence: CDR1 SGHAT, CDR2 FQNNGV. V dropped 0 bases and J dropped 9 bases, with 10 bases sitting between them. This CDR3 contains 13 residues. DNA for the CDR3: TGTGCCAGCAGCTTAGACCCAGGGGGGACGCAGTATTTT. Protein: CASSLDPGGTQYF.

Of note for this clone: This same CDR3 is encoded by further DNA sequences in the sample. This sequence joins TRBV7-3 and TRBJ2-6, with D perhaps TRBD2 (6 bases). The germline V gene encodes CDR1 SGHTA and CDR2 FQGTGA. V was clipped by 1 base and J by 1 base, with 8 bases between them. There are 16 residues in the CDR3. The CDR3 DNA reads TGTGCCAGCAGCTTAAGGGCGGGATCTGGGGCCAACGTCCTGACTTTC. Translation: CASSLRAGSGANVLTF.

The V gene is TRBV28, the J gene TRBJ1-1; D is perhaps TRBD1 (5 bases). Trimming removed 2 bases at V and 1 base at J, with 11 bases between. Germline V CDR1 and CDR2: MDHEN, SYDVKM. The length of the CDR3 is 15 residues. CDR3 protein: CASSLVAGQNTEAFF. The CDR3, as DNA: TGTGCCAGCAGTTTAGTGGCAGGGCAGAACACTGAAGCTTTCTTT.

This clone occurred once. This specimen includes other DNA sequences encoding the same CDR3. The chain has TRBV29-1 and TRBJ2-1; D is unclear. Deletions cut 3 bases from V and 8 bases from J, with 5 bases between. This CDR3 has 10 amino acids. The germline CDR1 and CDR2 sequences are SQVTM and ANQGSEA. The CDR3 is CSVEIHEQFF. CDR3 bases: TGCAGCGTTGAGATCCATGAGCAGTTCTTC.

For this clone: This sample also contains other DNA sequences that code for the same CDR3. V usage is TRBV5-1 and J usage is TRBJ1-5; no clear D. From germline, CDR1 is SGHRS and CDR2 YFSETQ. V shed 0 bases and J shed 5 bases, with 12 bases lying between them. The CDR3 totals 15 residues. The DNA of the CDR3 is TGCGCCAGCAGCTTGGGGACGGGGAGTCATCAGCCCCAGCATTTT. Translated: CASSLGTGSHQPQHF. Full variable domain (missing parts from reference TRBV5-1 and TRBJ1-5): KAGVTQTPRYLIKTRGQQVTLSCSPISGHRSVSWYQQTPGQGLQFLFEYFSETQRNKGNFPGRFSGRQFSNSRSEMNVSTLELGDSALYLCASSLGTGSHQPQHFGDGTRLSIL.

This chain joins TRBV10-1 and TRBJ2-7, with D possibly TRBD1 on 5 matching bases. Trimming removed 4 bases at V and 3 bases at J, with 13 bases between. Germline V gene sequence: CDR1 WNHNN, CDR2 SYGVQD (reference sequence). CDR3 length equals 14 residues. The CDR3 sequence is CASSAGRAYYEQYF. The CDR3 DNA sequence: TGCGCCAGCAGTGCCGGCAGGGCGTACTACGAGCAGTACTTC.

The CDR3 coding sequence is TGCGCCAGCAGGCCTGGGACTAGCGGGTACTCGCGAGATACGCAGTATTTT. Protein: CASRPGTSGYSRDTQYF. This rearrangement joins TRBV5-1 to TRBJ2-3; 12 positions match TRBD2. J was trimmed by 5 bases and V by 5 bases; bases with no gene match: 12. The germline gives CDR1 SGHRS, CDR2 YFSETQ. This CDR3 has 17 residues.

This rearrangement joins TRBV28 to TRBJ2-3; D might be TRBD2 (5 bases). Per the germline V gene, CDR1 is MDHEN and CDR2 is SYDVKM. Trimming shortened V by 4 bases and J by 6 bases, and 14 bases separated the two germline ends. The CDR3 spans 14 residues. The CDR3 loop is CASSYLARRDTQYF. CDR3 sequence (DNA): TGTGCCAGCAGTTATCTAGCTCGGAGGGATACGCAGTATTTT.

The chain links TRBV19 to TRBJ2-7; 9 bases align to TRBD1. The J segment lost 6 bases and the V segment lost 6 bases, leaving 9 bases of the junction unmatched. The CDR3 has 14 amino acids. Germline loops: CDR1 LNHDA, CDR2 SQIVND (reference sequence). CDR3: CASSQQGAGGEQYF. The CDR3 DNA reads TGTGCCAGTAGCCAACAGGGGGCTGGGGGCGAGCAGTACTTC.

The CDR3 coding sequence is TGTGCCAGCAGCTTAGGGACAGGAAAAACTGAAGCTTTCTTT. Translating gives CASSLGTGKTEAFF. The J gene is TRBJ1-1, the V gene TRBV7-6, with 7 bases identical to TRBD1. CDR3 length: 14 residues. With V trimmed by 1 base and J by 5 bases, 4 bases remained unmatched. The germline V gene has CDR1 SGHVS and CDR2 FNYEAQ.

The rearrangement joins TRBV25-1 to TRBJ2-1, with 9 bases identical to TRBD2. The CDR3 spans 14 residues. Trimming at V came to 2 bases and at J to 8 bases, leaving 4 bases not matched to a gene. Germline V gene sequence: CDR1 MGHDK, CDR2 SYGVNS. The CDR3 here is CASSEAGGNDEQFF. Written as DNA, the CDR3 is TGTGCCAGCAGTGAAGCGGGAGGGAATGATGAGCAGTTCTTC.